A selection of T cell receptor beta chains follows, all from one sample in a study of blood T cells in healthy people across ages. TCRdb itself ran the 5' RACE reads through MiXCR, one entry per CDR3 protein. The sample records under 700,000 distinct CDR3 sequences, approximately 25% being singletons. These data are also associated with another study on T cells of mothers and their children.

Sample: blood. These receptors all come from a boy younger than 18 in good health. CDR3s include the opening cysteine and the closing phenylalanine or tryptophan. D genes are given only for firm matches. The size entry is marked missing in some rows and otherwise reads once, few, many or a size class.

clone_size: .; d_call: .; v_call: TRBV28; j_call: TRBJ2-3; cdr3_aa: CASSFSTGRTDTQYF; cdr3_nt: TGTGCCAGCAGTTTTAGCACAGGACGCACAGATACGCAGTATTTT
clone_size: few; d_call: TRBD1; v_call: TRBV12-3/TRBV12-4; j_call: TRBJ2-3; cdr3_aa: CASSLILTGDLTDTQYF; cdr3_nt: TGTGCCAGCAGTTTAATCCTCACAGGGGACCTCACAGATACGCAGTATTTT
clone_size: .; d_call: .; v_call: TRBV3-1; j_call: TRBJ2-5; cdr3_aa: CASSHLPGEETQYF; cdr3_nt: TGTGCCAGCAGCCATCTTCCAGGGGAAGAGACCCAGTACTTC
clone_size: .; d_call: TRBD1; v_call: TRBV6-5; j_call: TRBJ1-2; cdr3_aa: CASSPVGQPDGYTF; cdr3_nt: TGTGCCAGCAGCCCGGTGGGACAGCCGGATGGCTACACCTTC
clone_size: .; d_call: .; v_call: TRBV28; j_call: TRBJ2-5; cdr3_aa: CASILNGAGETQYF; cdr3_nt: TGTGCCAGCATCTTGAACGGGGCCGGAGAGACCCAGTACTTC
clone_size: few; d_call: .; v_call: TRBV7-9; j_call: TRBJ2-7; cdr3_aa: CASSNNPYYEQYF; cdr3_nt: TGTGCCAGCAGCAATAATCCCTACTACGAGCAGTACTTC
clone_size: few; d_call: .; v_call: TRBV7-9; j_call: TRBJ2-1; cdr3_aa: CASSSSGLIFEQFF; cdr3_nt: TGTGCCAGCAGCTCCTCGGGGCTGATATTTGAGCAGTTCTTC
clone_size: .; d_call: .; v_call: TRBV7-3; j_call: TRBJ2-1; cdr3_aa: CASSLAANYNEQFF; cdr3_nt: TGTGCCAGCAGCTTAGCGGCTAACTACAATGAGCAGTTCTTC
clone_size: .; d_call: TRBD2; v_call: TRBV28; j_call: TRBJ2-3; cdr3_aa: CASSPFSGGSTDTQYF; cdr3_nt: TGTGCCAGCAGTCCTTTTAGCGGGGGTAGCACAGATACGCAGTATTTT
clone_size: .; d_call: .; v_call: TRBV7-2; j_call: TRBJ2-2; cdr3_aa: CASSFRDIANTGELFF; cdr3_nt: TGTGCCAGCAGCTTCCGGGACATCGCAAACACCGGGGAGCTGTTTTTT
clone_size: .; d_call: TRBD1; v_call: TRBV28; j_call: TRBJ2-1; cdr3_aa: CASSSPDRDNEQFF; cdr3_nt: TGTGCCAGCAGTTCCCCGGACAGGGACAATGAGCAGTTCTTC
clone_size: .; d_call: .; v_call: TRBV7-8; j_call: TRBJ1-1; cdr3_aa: CAGSPRDQNTEAFF; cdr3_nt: TGTGCCGGCAGCCCACGGGACCAAAACACTGAAGCTTTCTTT
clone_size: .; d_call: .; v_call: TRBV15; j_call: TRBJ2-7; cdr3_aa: CATSREQIPRAYEQYF; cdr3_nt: TGTGCCACCAGCAGAGAACAGATACCCCGGGCCTACGAGCAGTACTTC
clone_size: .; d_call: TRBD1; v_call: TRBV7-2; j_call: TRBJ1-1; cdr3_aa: CASSLTWTGVTEAFF; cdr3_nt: TGTGCCAGCAGCTTAACTTGGACAGGGGTCACTGAAGCTTTCTTT
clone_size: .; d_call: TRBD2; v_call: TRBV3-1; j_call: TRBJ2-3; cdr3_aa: CASSQLEPASGRADTQYF; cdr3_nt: TGTGCCAGCAGCCAACTGGAACCCGCTAGCGGGAGGGCAGATACGCAGTATTTT
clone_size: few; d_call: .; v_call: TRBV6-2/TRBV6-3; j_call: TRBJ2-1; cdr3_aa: CASSSIRLAHWVGQFF; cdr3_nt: TGTGCCAGCAGTTCGATTCGGCTAGCCCACTGGGTGGGGCAGTTCTTC
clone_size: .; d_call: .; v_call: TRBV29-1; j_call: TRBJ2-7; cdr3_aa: CSVVQGHAYEQYF; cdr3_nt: TGCAGCGTTGTGCAGGGCCATGCATACGAGCAGTACTTC
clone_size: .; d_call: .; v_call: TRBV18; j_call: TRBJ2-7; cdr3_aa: CASSPYGGYEQYF; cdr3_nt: TGTGCCAGCTCACCGTACGGGGGCTACGAGCAGTACTTC
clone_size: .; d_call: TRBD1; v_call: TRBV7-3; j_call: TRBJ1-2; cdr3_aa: CASSSGTWDRDYGYTF; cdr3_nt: TGTGCCAGCAGCTCAGGGACCTGGGACAGGGACTATGGCTACACCTTC
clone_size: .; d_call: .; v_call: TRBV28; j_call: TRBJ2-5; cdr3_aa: CASSLGGVGETQYF; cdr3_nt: TGTGCCAGCAGTTTAGGCGGGGTAGGAGAGACCCAGTACTTC
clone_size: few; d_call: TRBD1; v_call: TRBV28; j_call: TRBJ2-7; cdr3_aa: CASSSGGLRDRPNQGTSYEQYF; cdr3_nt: TGTGCCAGCAGTTCCGGAGGCCTCCGGGACAGACCTAACCAGGGCACCTCATACGAGCAGTACTTC
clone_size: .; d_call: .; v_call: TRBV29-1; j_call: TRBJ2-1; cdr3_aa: CSVVSGSDEQFF; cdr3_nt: TGCAGCGTTGTATCTGGGTCCGATGAGCAGTTCTTC
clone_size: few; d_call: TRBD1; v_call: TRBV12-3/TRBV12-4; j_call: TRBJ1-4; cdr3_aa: CASSLDGTGAEKLFF; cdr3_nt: TGTGCCAGCAGTTTAGACGGGACAGGGGCTGAAAAACTGTTTTTT
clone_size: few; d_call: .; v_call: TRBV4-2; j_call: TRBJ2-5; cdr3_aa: CASSQDSREWETQYF; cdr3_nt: TGTGCCAGCAGCCAAGATTCACGGGAGTGGGAGACCCAGTACTTC
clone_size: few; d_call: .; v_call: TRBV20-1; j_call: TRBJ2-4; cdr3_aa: CSARDIVAAKNIQYF; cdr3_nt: TGCAGTGCTAGAGATATCGTAGCGGCCAAAAACATTCAGTACTTC
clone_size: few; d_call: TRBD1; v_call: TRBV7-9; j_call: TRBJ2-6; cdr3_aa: CASRKQKQGQSFSGANVLTF; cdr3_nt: TGTGCCAGCAGAAAACAGAAGCAGGGACAGTCTTTCTCTGGGGCCAACGTCCTGACTTTC
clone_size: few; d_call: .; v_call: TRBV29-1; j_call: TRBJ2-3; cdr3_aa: CSVDSGTARTDTQYF; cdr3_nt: TGCAGCGTCGACTCGGGGACCGCGCGCACAGATACGCAGTATTTT
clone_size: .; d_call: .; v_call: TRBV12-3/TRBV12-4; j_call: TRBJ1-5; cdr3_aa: CASSPPEVFHGNQPQHF; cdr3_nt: TGTGCCAGCAGTCCACCCGAAGTATTTCATGGCAATCAGCCCCAGCATTTT
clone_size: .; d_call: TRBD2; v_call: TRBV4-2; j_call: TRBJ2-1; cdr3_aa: CASSQETSAGLNEQFF; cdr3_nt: TGTGCCAGCAGCCAAGAGACTAGCGCCGGTCTCAATGAGCAGTTCTTC
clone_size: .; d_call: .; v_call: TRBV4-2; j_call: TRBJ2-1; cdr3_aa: CASSQDSNEQFF; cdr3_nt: TGTGCCAGCAGCCAAGATTCTAATGAGCAGTTCTTC
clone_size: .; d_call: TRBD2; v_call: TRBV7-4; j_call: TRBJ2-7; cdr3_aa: CASSSTLAELAYEQYF; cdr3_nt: TGTGCCAGCAGCTCAACACTAGCGGAACTTGCCTACGAGCAGTACTTC
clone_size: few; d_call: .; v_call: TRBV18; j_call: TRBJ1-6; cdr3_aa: CASSPSQPESNSPLHF; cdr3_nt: TGTGCCAGCTCACCATCACAACCTGAGTCAAATTCACCCCTCCACTTT
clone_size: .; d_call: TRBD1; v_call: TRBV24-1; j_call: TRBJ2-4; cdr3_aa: CATSDPGTGHNIQYF; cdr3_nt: TGTGCCACCAGTGATCCCGGGACAGGCCATAACATTCAGTACTTC
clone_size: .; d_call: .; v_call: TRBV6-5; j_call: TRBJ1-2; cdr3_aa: CASRAVGVYGYTF; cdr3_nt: TGTGCCAGCAGAGCGGTTGGCGTCTATGGCTACACCTTC
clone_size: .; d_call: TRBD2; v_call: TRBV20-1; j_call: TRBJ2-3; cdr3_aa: CSARPSPGGAVIDTQYF; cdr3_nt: TGCAGTGCTAGACCCTCGCCCGGGGGGGCCGTGATAGATACGCAGTATTTT
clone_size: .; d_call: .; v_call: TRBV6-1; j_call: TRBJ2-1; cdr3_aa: CASSGRQGRFSEQFF; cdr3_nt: TGTGCCAGCAGTGGCCGGCAGGGACGCTTTAGTGAGCAGTTCTTC
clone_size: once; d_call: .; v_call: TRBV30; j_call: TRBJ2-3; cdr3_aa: CAWSAEVAQTDTQYF; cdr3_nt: TGTGCCTGGAGCGCCGAGGTCGCTCAGACAGATACGCAGTATTTT
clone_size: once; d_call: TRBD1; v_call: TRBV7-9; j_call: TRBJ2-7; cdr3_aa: CASSPGGTGFEQYF; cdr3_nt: TGTGCCAGCAGCCCAGGGGGTACAGGGTTCGAGCAGTACTTC
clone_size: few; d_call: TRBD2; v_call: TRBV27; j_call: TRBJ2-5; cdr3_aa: CASSWDPGRVQYF; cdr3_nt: TGTGCCAGCAGTTGGGACCCCGGGAGGGTCCAGTACTTC
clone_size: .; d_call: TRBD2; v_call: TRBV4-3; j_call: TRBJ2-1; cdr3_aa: CASSQGRTSSNNEQFF; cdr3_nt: TGCGCCAGCAGCCAGGGAAGGACTAGCTCAAACAATGAGCAGTTCTTC
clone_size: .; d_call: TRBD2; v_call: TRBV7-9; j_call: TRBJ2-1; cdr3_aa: CASSPVERGEYNEQFF; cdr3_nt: TGTGCCAGCAGCCCCGTAGAGCGGGGGGAGTACAATGAGCAGTTCTTC
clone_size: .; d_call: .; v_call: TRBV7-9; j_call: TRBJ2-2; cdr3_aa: CASSLERPIDTGELFF; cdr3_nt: TGTGCCAGCAGCTTAGAGCGACCGATCGACACCGGGGAGCTGTTTTTT
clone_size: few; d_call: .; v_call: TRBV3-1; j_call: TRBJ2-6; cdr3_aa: CASSQEALGERPSSGANVLTF; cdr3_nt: TGTGCCAGCAGCCAAGAGGCCCTTGGGGAGCGACCCTCCTCTGGGGCCAACGTCCTGACTTTC
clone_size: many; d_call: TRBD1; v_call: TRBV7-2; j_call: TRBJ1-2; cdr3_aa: CASSPSWDRDLYTF; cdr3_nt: TGTGCCAGCAGCCCCTCATGGGACAGGGACCTCTACACCTTC
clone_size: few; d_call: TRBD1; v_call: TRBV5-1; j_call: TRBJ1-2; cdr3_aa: CASSPETGVRVYGYTF; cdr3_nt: TGCGCCAGCAGCCCCGAGACAGGGGTCAGAGTTTATGGCTACACCTTC
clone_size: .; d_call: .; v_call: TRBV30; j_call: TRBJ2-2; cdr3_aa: CAWTGPHTGELFF; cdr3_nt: TGTGCCTGGACAGGACCCCACACCGGGGAGCTGTTTTTT
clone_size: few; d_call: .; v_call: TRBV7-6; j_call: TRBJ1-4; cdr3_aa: CASSEDWMGASLNEKLFF; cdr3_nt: TGTGCCAGCAGCGAAGATTGGATGGGGGCCTCCCTCAATGAAAAACTGTTTTTT
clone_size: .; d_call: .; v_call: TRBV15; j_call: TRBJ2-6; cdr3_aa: CATSKSSGANVLTF; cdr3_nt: TGTGCCACCAGCAAGTCCTCTGGGGCCAACGTCCTGACTTTC
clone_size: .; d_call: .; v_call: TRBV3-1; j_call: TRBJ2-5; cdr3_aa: CASSQELQLAAQETQYF; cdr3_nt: TGTGCCAGCAGCCAAGAACTGCAATTAGCGGCCCAAGAGACCCAGTACTTC
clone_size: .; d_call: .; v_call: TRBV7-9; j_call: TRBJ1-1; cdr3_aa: CASSFRGQSLNTEAFF; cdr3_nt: TGTGCCAGCAGCTTCCGTGGACAGAGTCTGAACACTGAAGCTTTCTTT
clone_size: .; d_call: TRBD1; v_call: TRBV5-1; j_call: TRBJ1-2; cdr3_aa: CASSEETGGGYTF; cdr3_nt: TGCGCCAGCAGCGAGGAGACAGGGGGAGGCTACACCTTC
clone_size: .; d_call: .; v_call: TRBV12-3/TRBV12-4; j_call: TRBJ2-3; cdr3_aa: CASSLQGSDTQYF; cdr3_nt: TGTGCCAGCAGTTTACAGGGAAGTGATACGCAGTATTTT
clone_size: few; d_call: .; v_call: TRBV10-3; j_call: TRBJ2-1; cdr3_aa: CAISESAVRHEQFF; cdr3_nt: TGTGCCATCAGTGAGTCAGCTGTGCGTCATGAGCAGTTCTTC
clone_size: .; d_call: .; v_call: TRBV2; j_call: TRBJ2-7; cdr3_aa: CASTGRLEQYF; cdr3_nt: TGTGCCAGCACGGGCAGGCTGGAGCAGTACTTC